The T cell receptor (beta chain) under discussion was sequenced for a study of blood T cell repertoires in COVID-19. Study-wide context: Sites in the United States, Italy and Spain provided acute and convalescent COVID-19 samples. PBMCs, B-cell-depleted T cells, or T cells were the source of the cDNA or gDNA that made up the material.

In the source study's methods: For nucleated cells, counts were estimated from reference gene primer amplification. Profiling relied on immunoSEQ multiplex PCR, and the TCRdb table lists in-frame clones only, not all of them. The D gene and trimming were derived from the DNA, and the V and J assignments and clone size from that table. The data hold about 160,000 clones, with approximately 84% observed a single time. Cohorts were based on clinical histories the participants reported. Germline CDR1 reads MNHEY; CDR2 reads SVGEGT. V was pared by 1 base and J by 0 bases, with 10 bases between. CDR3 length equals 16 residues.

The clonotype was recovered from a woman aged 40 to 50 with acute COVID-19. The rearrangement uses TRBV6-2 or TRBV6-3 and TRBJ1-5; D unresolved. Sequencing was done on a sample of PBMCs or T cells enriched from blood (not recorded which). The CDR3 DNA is TGTGCCAGCAGTTACTGGTCCGGGAATAGCAATCAGCCCCAGCATTTT. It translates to CASSYWSGNSNQPQHF.